This T cell receptor beta chain stems from a study of beta chain features in type 1 diabetes. Whole-study findings and limits: In all four CD4+ subsets, TCRB CDR3 length was significantly, moderately reduced in type 1 diabetes. Lower insertion and higher deletion counts appeared at VDJ junctions in type 1 diabetes patients. Resolution of whether HLA type affects TCRB rearrangement was not achieved here.

The authors reverse transcribed all of the isolated RNA, so sequencing captured expressed TCRB transcripts. Regulatory, naive and central memory T cell samples averaged around 3.6 million reads. The table came from immunoSEQ multiplex PCR; TCRdb's copy has only in-frame clones and leaves some out. The sample yields under 300,000 clones, around 22% seen once. Trimming stripped 4 bases from V and 0 bases from J, with 11 bases between. This CDR3 spans 16 amino acids. CDR1 and CDR2 from the germline V gene are SGHRS and YFSETQ. This clone showed up just a few times. Its target is unknown. The sequence derives from a woman aged 25-40 years with type 1 diabetes. The chain carries TRBV5-1 and TRBJ2-6; D is unresolved. Sequencing was carried out using naive CD4+ T cells from blood. CDR3 loop: CASSQDSLSGANVLTF. The CDR3 bases are TGCGCCAGCAGCCAAGACTCCCTCTCTGGGGCCAACGTCCTGACTTTC.